This entry features one TCR beta chain sequence. Its specific antigen is unknown. No base quality values were provided; no much bigger clone lies one nucleotide off. The same CDR3 can be traced to other DNA sequences in this sample. TCR CDR3 regions were amplified from genomic DNA by multiplex PCR using the deep immunoSEQ assay. Genomic DNA extracted from each cell subset was distributed evenly over all wells of several immunoSEQ 96-well plates, and each plate served as one replicate. For sorted subsets, about 200 ng genomic DNA, equal to 25,000 to 35,000 T cell genomes, was loaded into each replicate PCR. The purified libraries were quantified using a Qubit 3.0 fluorometer, sized with a Bioanalyzer 2100, and then quantified again using the KAPA Library Quantification kit. A separate single-read 150-cycle Illumina NextSeq 550 flow cell was used to sequence each immunoSEQ 96-well plate. Under the source paper's analysis protocol: Because the immunoSEQ output included only junctional sequences and no quality scores, the filtering could not be the same as the filtering used for full-length reads. Sequences were annotated with PyIR, a Python wrapper for IgBLAST v1.9, using IMGT germline references to assign V/J genes and CDR3. Reads with weak V/J assignments (E-value above 1e-6), missing CDR3, stop codons, out-of-frame junctions, or ambiguous translated residues were removed. V3J clonotypes were defined as sequences sharing the same inferred V gene, J gene, and CDR3 amino acid sequence. The percentage overlap between two repertoires was calculated by dividing the number of shared unique clonotypes by the size of the smaller repertoire. Three approaches were used to assess repertoire richness: RTK rarefaction, the Chao1 estimator, and Recon v2.1 estimates of unobserved clonotypes. For all TCRbeta clonotypes obtained by the gDNA method from a few donors, generation probabilities were computed with OLGA. Here the immuneACCESS table is served through TCRdb, limited to in-frame sequences with V and J called. Missing clones are a known gap in these copies; in checked studies unresolved V genes cover under half, and the rest lacks a known reason. The D gene and trimming were derived from the DNA, and the V and J assignments and clone size from that table. The sample table shows about 2.3 million clones, and 92% are seen once. The ten largest account for 0.37% of the sample.

The donors were healthy, HIV-negative adults with no recently reported acute infections or vaccinations. All donors were Caucasian adults living in Nashville, Tennessee, USA. CD4+ T cells were enriched by magnetic negative selection; naive cells were then positively selected on CD45RA, and the negative fraction formed the memory subset. Blood was collected by leukapheresis, and PBMCs were isolated by Ficoll-Histopaque density gradient centrifugation and then cryopreserved in liquid nitrogen vapor phase. Analytical flow cytometry was used to check the purity and quantity of every magnetically sorted T cell population. Genomic DNA was isolated from each sorted fraction and quantified by UV absorbance on a Nanodrop 2000c. The entry originates in a study of shared clonotypes between healthy human individuals (dated by TCRdb to about 2020). About the full investigation: A few men and two women, aged 18 to 49 years, made up the cohort. To estimate repertoire size and how much clonotype sharing occurs between individuals, the study deeply sequenced the blood TCR repertoires of roughly 5 healthy adults. For each donor, three plates each were used for CD4 naive and CD4 memory, two plates were used for CD8 naive, and one plate was used for CD8 memory. Each donor's leukapheresis produced roughly between roughly 0.85 and 10 billion PBMCs. Different laboratories and diverse techniques were used to prepare libraries and sequence TCR repertoires, to increase sequencing depth and limit assay-specific biases.

Via the germline V gene, CDR1 is SGHRS and CDR2 YFSETQ. The CDR3 measures 14 amino acids from cysteine to phenylalanine. The entry retains the CDR3 DNA only, 42 bases that are in frame from base 1. V is cut back by 4 bases and J by 1 base, with 4 bases in the junction unmatched. Paper-wide results and their limitations: When a handful of donors were compared, the shared fraction of clonotypes was about 5% for naive CD4, 3.5% for naive CD8, about 2.5% for memory CD4, and 0.35% to 0.5% for memory CD8. Rarefaction of sorted-subset datasets indicated incomplete sequencing despite the large sequencing depth. Because the study included a small number of donors, the genetic and exposure-history diversity represented was limited. Compared with non-shared clonotypes, the clonotypes found in all four sorted-subset donors had higher generation probabilities. Naive subsets generally had larger estimated clonotype richness than memory subsets. Based on pairwise subsampling, the degree of clonotype sharing among donors was expected to be affected by sequencing depth. Sampling was limited to blood, and TCR repertoires in tissue likely differ from TCR repertoires in blood.

The sequence was obtained from a man in his late teens or twenties in good health. Some clones in this sample may be carry-over from other donors' samples. This sequence uses TRBV5-1 and TRBJ1-2, with 7 bases matching TRBD1. The sample was naive CD4+ T cells from PBMCs. The meaning of the sample's cell subset or site label: CD45RA+ positively selected. CDR3 reads: CASSLGQDNYGYTF. The DNA is as follows: TGCGCCAGCAGCCTAGGACAGGATAACTATGGCTACACCTTC.